This T cell receptor beta chain was sequenced for a study of cytomegalovirus exposure and HLA in healthy donors. Germline V gene sequence: CDR1 SSHAT, CDR2 FNYEAQ (reference sequence). The CDR3 totals 17 residues. J gave up 1 base and V 2 bases, and 8 bases lay outside the gene matches. Using immunoSEQ multiplex PCR, the repertoire was profiled, and TCRdb retains in-frame clones only, with some absent. The sample has about 330,000 clones, 87% seen once. Points from the study as a whole: Most sequenced TCRs were rare (though some public TCRs occurred in many donors). In vitro testing confirmed a few CMV-associated chains as specific for CMV antigens.

The donors belonged to the approximately 120-subject validation cohort, separate from the approximately 670-subject first cohort. Comments on this clone: The antigen is unknown.

Sequencing was carried out using PBMCs. The TCR originated in a woman in her twenties or thirties in good health and CMV-seropositive. The J gene is TRBJ2-1, the V gene TRBV7-7, with 7 bases aligning to TRBD2. CDR3 protein: CASSLNAGDASYNEQFF. CDR3 nucleotides: TGTGCCAGCAGCTTAAACGCGGGGGATGCATCCTACAATGAGCAGTTCTTC.